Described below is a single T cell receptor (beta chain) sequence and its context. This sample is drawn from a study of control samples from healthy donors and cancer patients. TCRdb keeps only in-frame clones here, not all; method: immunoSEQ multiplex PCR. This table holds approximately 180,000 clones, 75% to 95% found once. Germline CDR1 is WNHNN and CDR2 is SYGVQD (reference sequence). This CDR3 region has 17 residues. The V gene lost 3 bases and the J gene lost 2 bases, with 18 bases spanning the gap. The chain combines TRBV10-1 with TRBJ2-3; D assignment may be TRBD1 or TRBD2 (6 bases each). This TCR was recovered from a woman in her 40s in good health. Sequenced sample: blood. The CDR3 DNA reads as TGCGCCAGCAGTGAAGGGAAACGGGGGCCTTACACAGATACGCAGTATTTT. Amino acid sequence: CASSEGKRGPYTDTQYF.